This T cell receptor beta chain was captured in a study of shared T cell receptors in the human thymus (dated by TCRdb to 2020 to 2023). Looking at the study overall: The study examined how self-reactive, shared T-cell receptor alpha chains are generated in the human thymus.

This clone was seen a single time. There is no known antigen for this receptor. Per-base quality was not reported, and no clone a single base away is much larger than it. The library was obtained by the immunoSEQ multiplex PCR assay. Here the immuneACCESS table is served through TCRdb, limited to in-frame sequences with V and J called. Missing clones are a known gap in these copies; in checked studies unresolved V genes cover under half, and the rest lacks a known reason. For this sample there are 72,000 or so clones; over 90% appear just once. The ten top clones hold 0.033% of the sample. CDR1 and CDR2 were assigned from the germline V gene as SQVTM and ANQGSEA. The CDR3 runs 17 residues from the cysteine to the phenylalanine. Left in the record is the CDR3 DNA by itself, 51 bases read in frame from the first base. Relative to germline, V is missing 7 bases and J is missing 4 bases, with 17 bases of the junction outside any gene match.

This TCR came from a human donor. The chain employs TRBV29-1 and TRBJ1-3, with 9 bases in between that match TRBD1. The sequenced sample was thymocytes. The CDR3 corresponds to CSGTLDRGLPTGNTIYF. The sequenced DNA: TGCAGCGGCACGTTGGACAGGGGACTACCCACGGGAAACACCATATATTTT.